The entry that follows covers one T cell receptor (beta chain) sequence. Its antigen is unidentified. This entry comes from a study of graft-versus-host responses after intestinal transplantation. Study-level background: Recipients were given multivisceral, liver-intestinal, or isolated intestinal transplants. Anti-thymocyte globulin induction, then tacrolimus and steroids for approximately 3 years, went to all recipients.

This CDR3 is 16 amino acids long. The germline CDR1 and CDR2 sequences are KGHSH and LQKENI. The V gene lost 3 bases and the J gene lost 7 bases, with 16 bases spanning the gap. Profiled with immunoSEQ multiplex PCR; TCRdb holds only in-frame clones, not every one. The repertoire holds about 80,000 clones, 85% to 90% seen once, with approximately 0.33% in the top ten. Study-level results: Patients who carried graft-donor T cell macrochimerism also had high graft-versus-host to host-versus-graft clonal ratios in their allografts. Some GvH clones were seen earlier in gut or blood, suggesting intestinal origin.

The source material was unstimulated CD4+ T cells sorted from spleen or lymph node cells, sampled before intestinal transplant. The sequence was collected from a human donor who received an intestinal transplant. J is TRBJ1-6 and V is TRBV18; perhaps TRBD1 as D (5 bases). The CDR3 DNA reads as TGTGCCAGCTCACCGAGTCACGGAGGGGAGAATTCACCCCTCCACTTT. Protein product: CASSPSHGGENSPLHF. The variable domain in full, with the rest retrieved from reference TRBV18 and TRBJ1-6, is NAGVMQNPRHLVRRRGQEARLRCSPMKGHSHVYWYRQLPEEGLKFMVYLQKENIIDESGMPKERFSAEFPKEGPSILRIQQVVRGDSAAYFCASSPSHGGENSPLHFGNGTRLTVT.